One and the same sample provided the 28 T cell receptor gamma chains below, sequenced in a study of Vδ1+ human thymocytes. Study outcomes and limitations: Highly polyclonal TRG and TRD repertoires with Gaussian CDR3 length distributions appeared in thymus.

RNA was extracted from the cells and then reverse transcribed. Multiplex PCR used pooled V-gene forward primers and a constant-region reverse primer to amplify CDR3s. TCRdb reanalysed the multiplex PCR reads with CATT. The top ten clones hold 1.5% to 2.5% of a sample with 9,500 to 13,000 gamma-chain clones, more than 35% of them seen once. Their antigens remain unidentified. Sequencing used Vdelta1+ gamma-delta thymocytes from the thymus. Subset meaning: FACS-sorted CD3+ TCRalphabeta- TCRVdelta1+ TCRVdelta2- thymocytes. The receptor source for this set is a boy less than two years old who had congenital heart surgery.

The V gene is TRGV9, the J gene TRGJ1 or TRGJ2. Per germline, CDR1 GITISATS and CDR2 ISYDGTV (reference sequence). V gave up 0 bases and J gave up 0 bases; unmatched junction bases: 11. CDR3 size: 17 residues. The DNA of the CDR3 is TGTGCCTTGTGGGAGGTGTCCCCCGTTCAGAATTATTATAAGAAACTCTTT. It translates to CALWEVSPVQNYYKKLF.

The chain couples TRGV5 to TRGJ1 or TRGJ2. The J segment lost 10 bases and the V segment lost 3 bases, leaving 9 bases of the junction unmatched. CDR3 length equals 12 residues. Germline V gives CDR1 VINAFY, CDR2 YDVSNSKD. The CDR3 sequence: CATWDGPMKKLF. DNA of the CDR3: TGTGCCACCTGGGACGGCCCCATGAAGAAACTCTTT.

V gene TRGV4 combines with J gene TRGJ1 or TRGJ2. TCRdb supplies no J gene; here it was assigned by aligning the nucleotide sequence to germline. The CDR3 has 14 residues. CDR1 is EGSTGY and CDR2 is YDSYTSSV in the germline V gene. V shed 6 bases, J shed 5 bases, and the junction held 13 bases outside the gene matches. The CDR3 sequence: CATWIPQGNYKKLF. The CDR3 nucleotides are TGTGCCACCTGGATCCCCCAGGGGAATTATAAGAAACTCTTT.

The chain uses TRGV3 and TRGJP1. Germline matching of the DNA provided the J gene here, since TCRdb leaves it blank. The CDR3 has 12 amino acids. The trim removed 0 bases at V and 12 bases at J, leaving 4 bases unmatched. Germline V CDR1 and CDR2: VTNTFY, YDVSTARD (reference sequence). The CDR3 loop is CATWDRRGFKIF. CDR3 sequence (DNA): TGTGCCACCTGGGACAGGCGGGGGTTCAAGATATTT.

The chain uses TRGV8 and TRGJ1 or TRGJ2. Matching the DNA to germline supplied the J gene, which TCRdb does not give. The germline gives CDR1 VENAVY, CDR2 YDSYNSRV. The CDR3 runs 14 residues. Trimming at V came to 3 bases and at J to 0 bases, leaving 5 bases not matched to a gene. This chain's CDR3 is CATWDLANYYKKLF. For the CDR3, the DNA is TGTGCCACCTGGGATTTGGCGAATTATTATAAGAAACTCTTT.

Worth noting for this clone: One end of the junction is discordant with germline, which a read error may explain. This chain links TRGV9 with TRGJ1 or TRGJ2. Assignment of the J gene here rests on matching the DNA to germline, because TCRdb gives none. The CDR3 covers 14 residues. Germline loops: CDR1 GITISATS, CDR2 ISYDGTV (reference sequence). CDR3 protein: CALWEVRNCYKKLF. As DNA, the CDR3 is TGTGCCTTGTGGGAGGTGCGAAATTGTTATAAGAAACTCTTT.

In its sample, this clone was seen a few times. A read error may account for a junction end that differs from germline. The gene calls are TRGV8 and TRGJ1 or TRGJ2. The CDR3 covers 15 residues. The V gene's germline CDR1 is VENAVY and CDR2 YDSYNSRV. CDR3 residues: CATWVRDSNYYKKLF. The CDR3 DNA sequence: TGTGCCACCTGGGTTAGGGATTCGAATTATTATAAGAAACTCTTT.

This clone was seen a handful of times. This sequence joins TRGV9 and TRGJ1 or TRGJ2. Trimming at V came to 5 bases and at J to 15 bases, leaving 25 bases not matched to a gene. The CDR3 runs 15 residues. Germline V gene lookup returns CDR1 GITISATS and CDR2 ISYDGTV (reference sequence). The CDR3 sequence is CALWGVTVLEPRRLF. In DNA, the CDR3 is TGTGCCTTGTGGGGGGTTACGGTACTAGAGCCTAGGAGACTCTTT.

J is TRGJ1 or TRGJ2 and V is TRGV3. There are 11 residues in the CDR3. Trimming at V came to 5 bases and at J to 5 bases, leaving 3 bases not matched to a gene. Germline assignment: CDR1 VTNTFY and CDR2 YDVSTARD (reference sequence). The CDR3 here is CATWGHYKKLF. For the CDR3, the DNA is TGTGCCACCTGGGGCCATTATAAGAAACTCTTT.

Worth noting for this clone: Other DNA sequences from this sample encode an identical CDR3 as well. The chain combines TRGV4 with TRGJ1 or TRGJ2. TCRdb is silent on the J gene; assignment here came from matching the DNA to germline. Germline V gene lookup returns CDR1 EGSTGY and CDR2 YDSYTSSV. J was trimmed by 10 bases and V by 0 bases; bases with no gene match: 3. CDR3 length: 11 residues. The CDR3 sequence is CATWDGRKKLF. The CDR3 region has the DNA TGTGCCACCTGGGATGGGAGGAAGAAACTCTTT.

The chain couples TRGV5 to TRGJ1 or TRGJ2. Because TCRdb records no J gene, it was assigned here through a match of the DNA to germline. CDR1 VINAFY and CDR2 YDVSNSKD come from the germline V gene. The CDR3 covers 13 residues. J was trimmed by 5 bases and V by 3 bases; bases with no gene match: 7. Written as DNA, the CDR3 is TGTGCCACCTGGGACGCAGGCGATTATAAGAAACTCTTT. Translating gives CATWDAGDYKKLF.

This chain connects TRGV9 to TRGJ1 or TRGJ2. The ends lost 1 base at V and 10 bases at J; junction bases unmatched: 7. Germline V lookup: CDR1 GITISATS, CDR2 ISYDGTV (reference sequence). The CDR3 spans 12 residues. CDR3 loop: CALWEVKGKKLF. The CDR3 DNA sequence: TGTGCCTTGTGGGAGGTAAAAGGGAAGAAACTCTTT.

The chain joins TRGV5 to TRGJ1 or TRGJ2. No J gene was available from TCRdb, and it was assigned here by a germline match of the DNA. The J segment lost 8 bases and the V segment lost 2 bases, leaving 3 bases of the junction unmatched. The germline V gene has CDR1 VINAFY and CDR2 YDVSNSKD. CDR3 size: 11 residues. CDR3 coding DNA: TGTGCCACCTGGGACATGCATAAGAAACTCTTT. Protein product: CATWDMHKKLF.

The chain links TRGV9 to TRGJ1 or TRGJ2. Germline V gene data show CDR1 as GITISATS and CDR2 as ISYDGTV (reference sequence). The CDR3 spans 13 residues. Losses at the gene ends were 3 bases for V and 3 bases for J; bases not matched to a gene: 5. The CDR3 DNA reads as TGTGCCTTGTGGGAGATTTGTTATTATAAGAAACTCTTT. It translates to CALWEICYYKKLF.

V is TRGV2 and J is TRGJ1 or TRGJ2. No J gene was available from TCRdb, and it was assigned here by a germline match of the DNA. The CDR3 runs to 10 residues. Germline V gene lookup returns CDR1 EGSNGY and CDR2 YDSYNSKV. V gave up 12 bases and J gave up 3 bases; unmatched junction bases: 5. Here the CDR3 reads CASIYYKKLF. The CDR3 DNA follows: TGTGCCTCCATTTATTATAAGAAACTCTTT.

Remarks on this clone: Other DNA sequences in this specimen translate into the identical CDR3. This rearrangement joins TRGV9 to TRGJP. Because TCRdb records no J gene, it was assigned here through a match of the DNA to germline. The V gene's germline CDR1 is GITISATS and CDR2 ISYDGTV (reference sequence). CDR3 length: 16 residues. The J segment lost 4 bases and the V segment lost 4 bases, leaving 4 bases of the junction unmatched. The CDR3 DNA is TGTGCCTTGTGGGAAGTTCAAGAGTTGGGCAAAAAAATCAAGGTATTT. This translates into CALWEVQELGKKIKVF.

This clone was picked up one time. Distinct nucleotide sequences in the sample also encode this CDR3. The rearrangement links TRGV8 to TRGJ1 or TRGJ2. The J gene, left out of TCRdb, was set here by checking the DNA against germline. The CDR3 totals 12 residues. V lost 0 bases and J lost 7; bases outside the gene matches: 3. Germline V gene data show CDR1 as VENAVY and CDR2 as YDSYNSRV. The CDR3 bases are TGTGCCACCTGGGATAGGTCATATAAGAAACTCTTT. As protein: CATWDRSYKKLF.

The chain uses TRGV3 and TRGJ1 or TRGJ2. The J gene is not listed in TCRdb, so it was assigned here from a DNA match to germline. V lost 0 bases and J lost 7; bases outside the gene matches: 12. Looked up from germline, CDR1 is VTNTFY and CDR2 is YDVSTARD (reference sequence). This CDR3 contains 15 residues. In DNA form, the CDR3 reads TGTGCCACCTGGGACAGGCTTGAGGATGGATATAAGAAACTCTTT. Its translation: CATWDRLEDGYKKLF.

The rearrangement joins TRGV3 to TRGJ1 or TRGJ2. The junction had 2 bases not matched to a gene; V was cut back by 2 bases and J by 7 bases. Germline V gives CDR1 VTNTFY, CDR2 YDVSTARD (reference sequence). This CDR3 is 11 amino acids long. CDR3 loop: CATWDNYKKLF. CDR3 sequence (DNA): TGTGCCACCTGGGACAACTATAAGAAACTCTTT.

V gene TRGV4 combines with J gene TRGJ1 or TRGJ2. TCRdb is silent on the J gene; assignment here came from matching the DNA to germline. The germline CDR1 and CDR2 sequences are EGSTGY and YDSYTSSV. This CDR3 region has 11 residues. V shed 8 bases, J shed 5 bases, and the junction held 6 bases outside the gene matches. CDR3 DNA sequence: TGTGCCACCTTCCTGAATTATAAGAAACTCTTT. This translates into CATFLNYKKLF.

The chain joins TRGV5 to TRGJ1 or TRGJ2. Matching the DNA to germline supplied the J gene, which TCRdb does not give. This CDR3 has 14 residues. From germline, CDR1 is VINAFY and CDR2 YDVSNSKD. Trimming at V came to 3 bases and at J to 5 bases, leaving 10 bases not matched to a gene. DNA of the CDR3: TGTGCCACCTGGGACTCTCGGGGGAATTATAAGAAACTCTTT. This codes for CATWDSRGNYKKLF.

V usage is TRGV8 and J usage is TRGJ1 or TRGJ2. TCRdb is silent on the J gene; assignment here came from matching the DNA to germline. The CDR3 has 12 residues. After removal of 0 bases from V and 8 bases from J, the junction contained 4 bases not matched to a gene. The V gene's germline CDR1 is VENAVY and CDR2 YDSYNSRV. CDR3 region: CATWDRPHKKLF. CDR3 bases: TGTGCCACCTGGGATAGGCCCCATAAGAAACTCTTT.

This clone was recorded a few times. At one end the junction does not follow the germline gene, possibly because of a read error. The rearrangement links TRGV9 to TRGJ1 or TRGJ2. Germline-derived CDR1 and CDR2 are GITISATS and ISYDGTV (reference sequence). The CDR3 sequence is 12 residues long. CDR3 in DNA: TGTGCCTTGTGGGTGGTGCGGGCTAAGAAACTCTTT. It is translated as CALWVVRAKKLF.

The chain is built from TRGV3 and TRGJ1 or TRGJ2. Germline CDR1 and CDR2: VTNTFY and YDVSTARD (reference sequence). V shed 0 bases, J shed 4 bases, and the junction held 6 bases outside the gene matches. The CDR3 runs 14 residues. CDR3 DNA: TGTGCCACCTGGGACAGGCTGGGGTATTATAAGAAACTCTTT. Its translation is CATWDRLGYYKKLF.

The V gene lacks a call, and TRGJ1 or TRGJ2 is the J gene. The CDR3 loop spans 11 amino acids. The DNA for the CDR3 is TGTGCCATCTGGGACAGGCGAGACAAACTCTTT. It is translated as CAIWDRRDKLF.

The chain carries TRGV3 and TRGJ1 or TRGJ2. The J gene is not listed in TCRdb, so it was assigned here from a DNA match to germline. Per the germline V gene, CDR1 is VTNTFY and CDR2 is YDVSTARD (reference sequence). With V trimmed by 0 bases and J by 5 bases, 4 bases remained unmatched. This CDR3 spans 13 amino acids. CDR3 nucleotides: TGTGCCACCTGGGACAGGCCACATTATAAGAAACTCTTT. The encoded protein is CATWDRPHYKKLF.

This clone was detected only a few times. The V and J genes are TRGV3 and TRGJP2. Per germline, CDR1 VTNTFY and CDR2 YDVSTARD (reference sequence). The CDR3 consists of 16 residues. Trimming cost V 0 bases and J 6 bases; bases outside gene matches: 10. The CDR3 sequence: CATWDRPSEGDWIKTF. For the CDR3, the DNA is TGTGCCACCTGGGACAGGCCTTCGGAGGGTGATTGGATCAAGACGTTT.

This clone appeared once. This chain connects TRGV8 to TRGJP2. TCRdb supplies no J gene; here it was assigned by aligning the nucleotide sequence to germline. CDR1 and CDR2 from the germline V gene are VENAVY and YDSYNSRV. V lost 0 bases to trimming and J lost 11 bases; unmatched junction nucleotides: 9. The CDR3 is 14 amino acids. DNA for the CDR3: TGTGCCACCTGGGATAGGCCCGGCCAGTGGATCAAGACGTTT. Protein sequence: CATWDRPGQWIKTF.